What follows is one T cell receptor (beta chain) and its context. The antigen is not known. Naive CD8 cells were CD45RO-negative, positively selected for CCR7, excluding terminally differentiated effector memory CD45RA+ cells. Genomic DNA belonging to each subset was distributed in equal measure over several immunoSEQ plates. Sequenced by immunoSEQ multiplex PCR; TCRdb stores in-frame clones only, minus some. The table lists about 2 million clones, approximately 94% of them singletons. The sample comes from a study of shared clonotypes between healthy human individuals. Study results and limitations: Memory subsets generally showed lower estimated richness than naive subsets.

This clonotype was sampled from a man between 18 and 35 years old in good health. Sequenced material: naive CD8+ T cells sorted from blood.

CDR3 in amino acids: CASSFLPGLNTEAFF. As DNA, the CDR3 is TGTGCCAGCAGCTTCCTTCCGGGCTTGAACACTGAAGCTTTCTTT. The rearrangement joins TRBV7-9 to TRBJ1-1, with no clear D. Trimming left V 3 bases short and J 0 bases short, with 11 bases between. The V gene's germline CDR1 is SEHNR and CDR2 FQNEAQ (reference sequence). The CDR3 sequence is 15 residues long.